The sequence of this T cell receptor beta chain was determined in a study of T cells in Graves' hyperthyroidism and ophthalmopathy. CDR3 length: 16 amino acids. Deletions cut 3 bases from V and 0 bases from J, with 11 bases between. The germline gives CDR1 ENHRY, CDR2 SYGVKD. TCR beta CDR3 regions were amplified from RNA transcripts. During a first-round RT-PCR of the TCR CDR3, the HTBI primer set was used. TCRdb re-called the multiplex PCR reads with MiXCR, one entry per CDR3 protein. The sample has around 340,000 distinct CDR3 sequences, approximately 18% seen once. This clonotype appeared many times.

The sequence was obtained from a woman aged 45 to 65 with Graves' hyperthyroidism. The chain joins TRBV10-3 to TRBJ2-2; possible D gene TRBD1, 5 bases. Specimen: blood. For the CDR3, the DNA is TGTGCCATCAGTGACGCAGGGCAATCGAACACCGGGGAGCTGTTTTTT. This sequence encodes CAISDAGQSNTGELFF.